A single count supports the clone carrying this T cell receptor beta chain. This specimen belongs to a study of cytomegalovirus exposure and HLA in healthy donors. Both 60 Vbeta primers and 13 Jbeta primers went into the PCR. Clones were sequenced by immunoSEQ multiplex PCR, and TCRdb holds only the in-frame ones, with some missing. The sample shows over 200,000 clones, 77% of them seen only once. The CDR3 sequence is 15 residues long. The germline V gene encodes CDR1 SGHDT and CDR2 YYEEEE. V lost 5 bases and J lost 0, with 13 bases in between. The V and J genes are TRBV5-6 and TRBJ2-3; tentative D call: TRBD2 (6 bases). The receptor comes from a woman aged 60-70 years in good health and CMV-seropositive. What was sequenced was PBMCs. CDR3 DNA: TGTGCCAGCAGTAGGGCCCGGGGGAGCACAGATACGCAGTATTTT. Translated: CASSRARGSTDTQYF.